The subject of this entry is one TCR beta chain. The data were obtained in a study of B cell selection in AIRE deficiency. The table came from immunoSEQ multiplex PCR; TCRdb's copy has only in-frame clones and leaves some out. The table records roughly 25,000 clones, about 96% of them present only once. CD4+CD127+ cells were sorted as the conventional CD4 T cells. V was shortened by 6 bases and J by 3 bases, with 4 bases between the two germline ends. The CDR3 sequence is 11 residues long. CDR1 is LNHDA, CDR2 SQIVND, per germline (reference sequence). The sequencing sample was made of conventional CD4+ T cells sorted from PBMCs. This clonotype originated in a human donor with AIRE deficiency. The rearrangement uses TRBV19 and TRBJ2-3; no clear D gene. DNA for the CDR3: TGTGCCAGTAGGAGGACAGATACGCAGTATTTT. Encoded protein: CASRRTDTQYF.